A selection of T cell receptor beta chains follows, all from one sample in a study of cytomegalovirus exposure and HLA in healthy donors. Measured with immunoSEQ multiplex PCR; TCRdb has only the in-frame clones, and not every one. Of about 190,000 clones in the sample, roughly 75% were seen once. Sequenced material: PBMCs. All receptors come from a man in his thirties or forties in good health and CMV-seropositive. CDR3s include the opening cysteine and the closing phenylalanine or tryptophan. A D gene is named only where the DNA matches it firmly. Where a row states a size, it is once, few, many or the class of an expanded clone; other rows omit it.

J: TRBJ1-1
D: .
size: few
V: TRBV7-9
CDR3: CASSSRTENTEAFF
DNA: TGTGCCAGCAGCTCACGGACAGAGAACACTGAAGCTTTCTTT

J: TRBJ2-2
D: .
size: .
V: TRBV6-1
CDR3: CASIPYPGELFF
DNA: TGTGCCAGCATTCCGTATCCCGGGGAGCTGTTTTTT

J: TRBJ1-1
D: TRBD1
size: once
V: TRBV7-9
CDR3: CASSHTGVTEAFF
DNA: TGTGCCAGCAGCCATACAGGGGTCACTGAAGCTTTCTTT

J: TRBJ1-2
D: .
size: .
V: TRBV7-2
CDR3: CASSPQRGRDLNYGYTF
DNA: TGTGCCAGCAGCCCGCAAAGGGGTAGGGACTTAAACTATGGCTACACCTTC

J: TRBJ1-5
D: .
size: .
V: TRBV7-9
CDR3: CASSLAPGQPQHF
DNA: TGTGCCAGCAGCTTAGCGCCGGGGCAGCCCCAGCATTTT

J: TRBJ2-5
D: .
size: .
V: TRBV7-9
CDR3: CASSLEDGQETQYF
DNA: TGTGCCAGCAGCTTAGAAGACGGGCAAGAGACCCAGTACTTC

J: TRBJ2-2
D: TRBD1
size: .
V: TRBV4-2
CDR3: CASSHAGGGDTGELFF
DNA: TGTGCCAGCAGCCATGCAGGGGGCGGTGACACCGGGGAGCTGTTTTTT

J: TRBJ1-6
D: TRBD1
size: .
V: TRBV5-4
CDR3: CASSLRTGGDSPLHF
DNA: TGTGCCAGCAGCTTACGGACAGGGGGGGATTCACCCCTCCACTTT

J: TRBJ2-7
D: TRBD1
size: .
V: TRBV6-5
CDR3: CASSKTGTGRYEQYF
DNA: TGTGCCAGCAGCAAAACCGGGACAGGGCGGTACGAGCAGTACTTC

J: TRBJ2-7
D: .
size: once
V: TRBV27
CDR3: CASISLNLLAVPYEQYF
DNA: TGTGCCAGCATTTCCCTAAATCTCTTGGCGGTTCCCTACGAGCAGTACTTC

J: TRBJ2-1
D: .
size: .
V: TRBV29-1
CDR3: CSVSTPYNEQFF
DNA: TGCAGCGTTTCGACACCCTACAATGAGCAGTTCTTC

J: TRBJ2-5
D: .
size: .
V: TRBV4-3
CDR3: CASSQFTGHLKGEYF
DNA: TGCGCCAGCAGCCAGTTCACGGGACATCTAAAGGGCGAGTACTTC

J: TRBJ2-7
D: .
size: .
V: TRBV29-1
CDR3: CSVEPRGSYEQYF
DNA: TGCAGCGTTGAACCCAGGGGAAGCTACGAGCAGTACTTC

J: TRBJ1-1
D: .
size: .
V: TRBV5-6
CDR3: CASTHRVSTEAFF
DNA: TGTGCCAGCACCCACAGGGTAAGCACTGAAGCTTTCTTT

J: TRBJ2-5
D: TRBD2
size: few
V: TRBV5-1
CDR3: CASSVTSAQETQYF
DNA: TGCGCCAGCAGCGTGACTAGCGCTCAAGAGACCCAGTACTTC

J: TRBJ2-1
D: .
size: .
V: TRBV19
CDR3: CASSTRGAWYEQFF
DNA: TGTGCCAGTAGTACCAGGGGGGCCTGGTATGAGCAGTTCTTC

J: TRBJ2-2
D: .
size: .
V: TRBV5-1
CDR3: CASREGSTGELFF
DNA: TGCGCCAGCAGGGAGGGGTCCACCGGGGAGCTGTTTTTT